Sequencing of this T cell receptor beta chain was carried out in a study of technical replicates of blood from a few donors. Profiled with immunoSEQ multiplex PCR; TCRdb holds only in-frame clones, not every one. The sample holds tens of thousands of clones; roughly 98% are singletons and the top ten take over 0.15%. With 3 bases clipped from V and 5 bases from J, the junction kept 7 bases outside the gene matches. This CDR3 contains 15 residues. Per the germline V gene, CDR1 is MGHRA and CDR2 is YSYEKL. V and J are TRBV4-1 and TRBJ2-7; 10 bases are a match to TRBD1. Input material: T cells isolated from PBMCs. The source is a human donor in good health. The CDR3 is CASSQLDRGRHEQYF. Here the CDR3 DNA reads TGCGCCAGCAGCCAGCTCGACAGGGGGCGACACGAGCAGTACTTC.